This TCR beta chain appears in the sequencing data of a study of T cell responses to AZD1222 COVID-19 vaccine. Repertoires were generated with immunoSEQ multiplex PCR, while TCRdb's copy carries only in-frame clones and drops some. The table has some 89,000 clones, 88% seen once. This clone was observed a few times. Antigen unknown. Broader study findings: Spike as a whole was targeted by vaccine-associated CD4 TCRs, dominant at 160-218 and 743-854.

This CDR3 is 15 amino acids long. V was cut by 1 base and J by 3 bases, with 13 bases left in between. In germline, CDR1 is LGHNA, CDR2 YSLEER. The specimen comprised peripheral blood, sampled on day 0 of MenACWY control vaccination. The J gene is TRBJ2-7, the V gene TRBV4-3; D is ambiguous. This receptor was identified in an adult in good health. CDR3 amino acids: CASSQVDSDNYEQYF. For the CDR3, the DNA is TGCGCCAGCAGCCAAGTTGATTCCGATAACTACGAGCAGTACTTC.